This is a list of T cell receptor beta chains from one sample in a study of OX40 agonist ivuxolimab in advanced cancers. Repertoires were generated with immunoSEQ multiplex PCR, while TCRdb's copy carries only in-frame clones and drops some. This sample has about 57,000 clones, with 85% to 95% found just once. Sequenced material: CD4+ or CD8+ T cells sorted from blood, taken in a trial of the OX40 agonist ivuxolimab. The receptors originated from an adult with an advanced solid tumor such as melanoma, head and neck, liver or kidney cancer. CDR3s include the opening cysteine and the closing phenylalanine or tryptophan. D genes are given only for firm matches. A clone size is listed for some rows: how often the clone was seen (once, few, many), or a class if it is expanded.

DNA,CDR3,V,size,D,J
TGTGCCAGCAGCTTGGGGGCGATTTTCACAGATACGCAGTATTTT,CASSLGAIFTDTQYF,TRBV11-2,-,-,TRBJ2-3
TGTGCCAGCACTAGCGGGAGGTCGCATGAGCAGTTCTTC,CASTSGRSHEQFF,TRBV9,-,TRBD2,TRBJ2-1
TGTGCCAGCAGCTTAGAAGGGACGGGAGAGACCCAGTACTTC,CASSLEGTGETQYF,TRBV11-2,-,-,TRBJ2-5
TGCGCCAGCAGCCAAGAGCCGGGAAATGAAAAACTGTTTTTT,CASSQEPGNEKLFF,TRBV4-3,-,-,TRBJ1-4
TGTGCCAGCAGCTTAGCGTATGGGTACGAGCAGTACTTC,CASSLAYGYEQYF,TRBV11-3,-,-,TRBJ2-7
TGTGCCAGCAGCGAAGGGACAGCGGAGTACCAAGAGACCCAGTACTTC,CASSEGTAEYQETQYF,TRBV9,once,TRBD1,TRBJ2-5
TGTGCCAGCAGCTTAGGACCAACTAATGAAAAACTGTTTTTT,CASSLGPTNEKLFF,TRBV7-9,-,-,TRBJ1-4
TGTGCCAGCAGTTTATCCAGGGCCTCCTACGAGCAGTACTTC,CASSLSRASYEQYF,TRBV28,-,-,TRBJ2-7
TGTGCCAGCAGCTCAGAGGTCGATCCGAGCTCCTACAATGAGCAGTTCTTC,CASSSEVDPSSYNEQFF,TRBV7-6,-,-,TRBJ2-1
TGTGCCAGCCACGGGGGAGATAAGTACAATGAGCAGTTCTTC,CASHGGDKYNEQFF,TRBV2,-,-,TRBJ2-1
TGTGCCAGCAGCTTTTACCCTTTCCAGGCTACCCAGAACTATGGCTACACCTTC,CASSFYPFQATQNYGYTF,TRBV7-9,-,-,TRBJ1-2
TGTGCCAGCAGTGACTGGGGTATGGCAGATACGCAGTATTTT,CASSDWGMADTQYF,TRBV2,-,-,TRBJ2-3
TGTGCCAGCAGTGACGGCGAAGGGGTCATCACCTACGAGCAGTACTTC,CASSDGEGVITYEQYF,TRBV2,-,-,TRBJ2-7
TGTGCCATCACAGGGACATCCTACGAGCAGTACTTC,CAITGTSYEQYF,TRBV9,-,-,TRBJ2-7
TGTGCCAGTAGTGCGACAGGTTGGGGCAATCAGCCCCAGCATTTT,CASSATGWGNQPQHF,TRBV19,once,-,TRBJ1-5
TGCGCCAGCAGCCAGGGCAGGGGGCCGTACGAGCAGTACTTC,CASSQGRGPYEQYF,TRBV4-3,-,TRBD1,TRBJ2-7
TGTGCCAGCAGCTACAGGGTCCAGGACTCCTATAATTCACCCCTCCACTTT,CASSYRVQDSYNSPLHF,TRBV7-8,-,-,TRBJ1-6
TGTGCCAGCAGTTTATCCGGTAACTACGAGCAGTACTTC,CASSLSGNYEQYF,TRBV27,once,-,TRBJ2-7
TGTGCCAGTAGTACCCGGACCCTCTACGAGCAGTACTTC,CASSTRTLYEQYF,TRBV19,-,-,TRBJ2-7
TGTGCCAGTAGAGCCGCCCTGAACTTGAACACTGAAGCTTTCTTT,CASRAALNLNTEAFF,TRBV19,once,-,TRBJ1-1
TGTGCCAGCACCCAAACGGCCCCACAGGATCCCTTTGGCTACACCTTC,CASTQTAPQDPFGYTF,TRBV2,-,-,TRBJ1-2
TGTGCCATCGGAGGGAGACCCTACGAGCAGTACTTC,CAIGGRPYEQYF,TRBV10-3,-,-,TRBJ2-7
TGTGCCAGCAGCCCGACAGGAACCTCCTACGAGCAGTACTTC,CASSPTGTSYEQYF,TRBV7-9,-,-,TRBJ2-7
TGTGCCAGCAGCGTAGCTCCGGGACAGGAAAAAGGCTACACCTTC,CASSVAPGQEKGYTF,TRBV9,-,TRBD1,TRBJ1-2
TGTGCCAGCAGTTACTGGAATAACACCGGGGAGCTGTTTTTT,CASSYWNNTGELFF,TRBV6-5,-,-,TRBJ2-2
TGTGCCAGCAGTAATCGCGGCCTCAACATTCAGTACTTC,CASSNRGLNIQYF,TRBV27,-,-,TRBJ2-4
TGTGCCAGCAGTCCCCACTCCAAGACTCCCTACGAGCAGTACTTC,CASSPHSKTPYEQYF,TRBV28,-,-,TRBJ2-7
TGTGCCAGCAGCTTAACCGGACTGCTCGGCGAGCAGTACTTC,CASSLTGLLGEQYF,TRBV13,-,-,TRBJ2-7
TGTGCCAGCATGCAGGGGGCCCCCTACGAGCAGTACTTC,CASMQGAPYEQYF,TRBV2,few,TRBD1,TRBJ2-7
TGTGCCAGCAGCTATAACCGGGCCCTCAACAATGAGCAGTTCTTC,CASSYNRALNNEQFF,TRBV28,-,-,TRBJ2-1
TGTGCCAGCAGCCACGCCCTGACAGGGTACCAAGAGACCCAGTACTTC,CASSHALTGYQETQYF,TRBV13,-,TRBD1,TRBJ2-5
TGTGCCAGCAGTTTTACGAACACCGGGGAGCTGTTTTTT,CASSFTNTGELFF,TRBV6-5,once,-,TRBJ2-2
TGCGCCAGCAGTGAGAACCTAGCGGGGACCTCCTACGAGCAGTACTTC,CASSENLAGTSYEQYF,TRBV10-1,once,TRBD2,TRBJ2-7
TGTGCTAGTGGTTTGGTCCTAGCAGGAGAGGTTTCCTACAATGAGCAGTTCTTC,CASGLVLAGEVSYNEQFF,TRBV12-5,-,-,TRBJ2-1
TGTGCCAGCAGCGTGGGACTAGCGGGCTACAATGAGCAGTTCTTC,CASSVGLAGYNEQFF,TRBV9,few,TRBD2,TRBJ2-1
TGTGCCAGCAGTGACGGGACGGCTAGCGGGATCTACAATGAGCAGTTCTTC,CASSDGTASGIYNEQFF,TRBV2,few,TRBD2,TRBJ2-1
TGTGCCAGCAGCTTGGCGGGACTAGCGGGCTTATCATTATACAATGAGCAGTTCTTC,CASSLAGLAGLSLYNEQFF,TRBV5-4,-,TRBD2,TRBJ2-1
TGTGCCAGCAGTTCTCGGGGTTTCTACGAGCAGTACTTC,CASSSRGFYEQYF,TRBV27,-,-,TRBJ2-7
TGTGCCAGCAGTTATAGGATCAATCAGCCCCAGCATTTT,CASSYRINQPQHF,TRBV6-5,once,-,TRBJ1-5
TGTGCCAGCAGCATTGACGGGACTAGCACAGATACGCAGTATTTT,CASSIDGTSTDTQYF,TRBV9,once,-,TRBJ2-3
TGCGCCAGCAGCCCTAGCGGGAGCCCTAGCAATGAGCAGTTCTTC,CASSPSGSPSNEQFF,TRBV4-3,-,TRBD2,TRBJ2-1
TGTGCCAGCAGCCATTATGGTGACTACGAGCAGTACTTC,CASSHYGDYEQYF,TRBV9,-,-,TRBJ2-7
TGCGCCAGCAGCCAAGGGGTCTACAATGAGCAGTTCTTC,CASSQGVYNEQFF,TRBV4-1,-,-,TRBJ2-1
TGCGCCAGCAGCCGACTTACAGGGTCGGATGAAAAACTGTTTTTT,CASSRLTGSDEKLFF,TRBV4-3,-,-,TRBJ1-4
TGTGCCAGCAGTCTCGACTCCTACAATGAGCAGTTCTTC,CASSLDSYNEQFF,TRBV27,-,-,TRBJ2-1
TGTGCCAGCAGCGTATGGGTAGCGGTAGGAGCAGGCAATGAGCAGTTCTTC,CASSVWVAVGAGNEQFF,TRBV9,-,-,TRBJ2-1
TGCGCCAGCAGCCCACTCCAGGGTTGGGGCACTGAAGCTTTCTTT,CASSPLQGWGTEAFF,TRBV4-3,-,-,TRBJ1-1
TGTGCCAGCAGTATTGGGGGGTCAACCGCTAACTATGGCTACACCTTC,CASSIGGSTANYGYTF,TRBV2,-,-,TRBJ1-2
TGTGCCAGCAGTTTGAGCGGGTCTACCTACGAGCAGTACTTC,CASSLSGSTYEQYF,TRBV28,-,-,TRBJ2-7